The source of this TCR beta chain is a study of beta chain features in type 1 diabetes. Via CD45RO/CCR7/CD25/CD127/CD95/CD27, cells of the CD4+ naive, central memory, regulatory and stem cell-like memory subsets were sorted. The study reverse transcribed the entire isolated RNA, so it sequenced expressed TCRB transcripts. Repertoires were generated with immunoSEQ multiplex PCR, while TCRdb's copy carries only in-frame clones and drops some. The table includes approximately 600,000 clones, under 15% detected once. Regarding this clone: Its antigen is as yet unknown.

Study-level points and caveats: For Type 1 diabetes patients, all four CD4+ subsets carried TCRB CDR3s that were moderately but significantly shorter.

V dropped 6 bases and J dropped 4 bases, with 15 bases sitting between them. CDR1 and CDR2 (germline): SQVTM, ANQGSEA. This CDR3 is 13 amino acids long. Sequencing was performed on naive CD4+ T cells from blood. This TCR derives from a man aged 25 to 40 with type 1 diabetes. This chain links TRBV29-1 with TRBJ2-5, with TRBD1 as a possible D gene (6 bases). The CDR3 bases are TGCAGCGTCCGAGACAGGCAGGTAGAGACCCAGTACTTC. It codes for CSVRDRQVETQYF. The full variable domain, rest sourced from reference TRBV29-1 and TRBJ2-5, is SAVISQKPSRDICQRGTSLTIQCQVDSQVTMMFWYRQQPGQSLTLIATANQGSEATYESGFVIDKFPISRPNLTFSTLTVSNMSPEDSSIYLCSVRDRQVETQYFGPGTRLLVL.